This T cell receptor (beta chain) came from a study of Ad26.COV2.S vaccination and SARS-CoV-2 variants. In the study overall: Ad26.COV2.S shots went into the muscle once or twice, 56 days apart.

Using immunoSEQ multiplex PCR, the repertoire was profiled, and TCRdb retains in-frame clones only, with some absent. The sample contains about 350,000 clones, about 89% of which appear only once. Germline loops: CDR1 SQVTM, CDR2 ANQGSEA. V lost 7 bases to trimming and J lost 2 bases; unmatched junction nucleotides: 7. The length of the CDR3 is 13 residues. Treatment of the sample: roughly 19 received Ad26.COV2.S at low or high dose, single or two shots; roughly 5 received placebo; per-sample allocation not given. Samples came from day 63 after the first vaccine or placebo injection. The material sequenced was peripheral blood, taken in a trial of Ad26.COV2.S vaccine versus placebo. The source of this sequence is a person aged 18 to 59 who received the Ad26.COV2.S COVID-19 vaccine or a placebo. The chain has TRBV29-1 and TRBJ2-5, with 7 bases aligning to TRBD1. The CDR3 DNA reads TGCAGCGCTGGACAGGTGGGTCAAGAGACCCAGTACTTC. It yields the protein CSAGQVGQETQYF.